This T cell receptor beta chain is drawn from a study of beta chain features in type 1 diabetes (dated by TCRdb to the late 2010s). Background for the entire study: Mean age, gender distribution, total cell number and subset yield did not differ between patients and healthy donors. A total of 90 million to 140 million sorted cells were examined across all samples, and RNA yield correlated strongly with the number of cells per subset. In the study, recently diagnosed type 1 diabetes patients and matched healthy donors were compared on the TCRB repertoires of their sorted circulating CD4+ T cell subsets. Regulatory and stem cell-like memory subsets were obtained from only 8 patients and about 8 healthy donors, while naive and central memory subsets were obtained from all 30 or so donors.

What the study reported, not specific to this receptor: Shorter templates might be favored by PCR, yet because patient and control samples were amplified and corrected together, any such skew would affect both groups equally. A moderate but significant shortening of TCRB CDR3 length was observed in type 1 diabetes patients in all four CD4+ subsets. HLA sub-analyses involved small numbers of individuals, so any influence of HLA type on TCRB rearrangement remained unresolved. The naive, central memory and regulatory TCRB repertoires appeared to resemble one another more closely among patients than among healthy donors. Because cDNA rather than genomic DNA was sequenced, highly expressing activated cells could have been over-represented, although no difference in activation and CD3 levels was found between groups. Patients with type 1 diabetes made fewer insertions and deleted more nucleotides at VDJ recombination sites, implying thymic rearrangement abnormalities.

Each donor gave one peripheral blood draw, averaging roughly 100 mL, which was collected into heparinised tubes. Using a panel that included CD45RO, CCR7, CD25, CD127, CD95 and CD27, naive, central memory, regulatory and stem cell-like memory CD4+ T cells were sorted on a BD FACSAria II. Every sorted population had a purity above 95%. Right away, PBMCs were isolated by Lymphoprep density gradient centrifugation and were stained directly, with no culture step. To minimize batch effects, samples were stained and sorted in pairs, one healthy donor with one patient per experiment. CDR1 SGDLS and CDR2 YYNGEE were looked up in the germline V gene. From its cysteine to its phenylalanine, the CDR3 spans 16 amino acids. Kept here is only the CDR3 DNA, which spans 48 bases and is read in frame from base 1. Germline trimming amounts to 3 bases on V and 5 bases on J, with 12 as the count of junction bases outside the gene matches.

About this clone itself: It lacks a known antigen. Base qualities are not provided; no much larger clone lies one nucleotide away.

The entire isolated RNA was reverse transcribed using the High Capacity cDNA Reverse Transcription Kit, and thus expressed TCRB transcripts were sequenced. Deep immunoSEQ sequencing was performed on naive, central memory and regulatory T cell samples, with an average of roughly 4 million total reads per sample. After sorted cells were lysed in RLT buffer, RNA was extracted with DNase-treated RNeasy Micro or Mini kits, with the choice depending on cell number. Each cell subset was processed on its own to prevent cross-contamination, while patient and healthy donor samples were processed together. TCRB sequences were amplified from cDNA with the immunoSEQ multiplex PCR, producing 87-bp fragments spanning the CDR3 region. Sequencing of the amplicons was performed on the Illumina HiSeq platform. The authors' analysis ran thus. Synthetic template baselines were used to correct PCR bias computationally, reads within Hamming distance 2 were collapsed together, and singletons that could not be merged were discarded. Reads were aligned to IMGT to assign V, D and J genes, CDR3 length, and insertions or deletions at six rearrangement sites. Within each subset, clonotype counts were normalized to the number of sorted cells before true diversity and Gini coefficients were calculated with the tcR R package. The overlap coefficient, calculated on TCRB nucleotide sequences, was used to measure repertoire sharing. Out-of-frame TCRB sequences from naive cells were analyzed to stand in for the pre-selection repertoire. TCRdb mirrors the immuneACCESS table, restricted to in-frame sequences. Some clones are absent from its copies; in checked studies, under half trace to an unresolved V gene, and the reason for the others is unknown. Clone size and the V and J calls come from that table; the DNA yielded D and trimming. The sample includes a few hundred thousand clones, with more than 11% observed a single time. About 0.02% of the sample is in the top ten clones.

This sequence originates from a man in his thirties or forties with type 1 diabetes. The V and J genes are TRBV9 and TRBJ2-5, and TRBD1 matches 8 of the central bases. Specimen: naive CD4+ T cells from blood. The label giving this sample's cell subset or site can be read as: true naive CD4+ T cells. In nucleotides, the sequence is TGTGCCAGCAGCGCCCGGAGCGGACAGGGTTTGGAGACCCAGTACTTC. Its translation is CASSARSGQGLETQYF.